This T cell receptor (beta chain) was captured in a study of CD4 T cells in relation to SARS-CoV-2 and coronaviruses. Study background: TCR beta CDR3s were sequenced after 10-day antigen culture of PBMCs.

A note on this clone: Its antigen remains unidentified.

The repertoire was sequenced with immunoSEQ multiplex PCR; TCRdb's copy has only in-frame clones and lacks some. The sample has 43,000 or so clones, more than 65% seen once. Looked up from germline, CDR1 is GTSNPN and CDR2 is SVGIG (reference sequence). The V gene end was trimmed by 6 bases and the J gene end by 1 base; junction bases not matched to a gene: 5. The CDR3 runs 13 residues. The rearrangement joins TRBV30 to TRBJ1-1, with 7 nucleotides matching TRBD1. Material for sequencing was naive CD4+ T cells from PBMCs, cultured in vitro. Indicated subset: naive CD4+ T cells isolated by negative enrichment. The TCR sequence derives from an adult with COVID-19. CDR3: CACARGENTEAFF. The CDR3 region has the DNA TGTGCCTGCGCCAGGGGGGAGAACACTGAAGCTTTCTTT.